These 10 T cell receptor beta chains were sequenced from one sample in a study of blood T cells in healthy people across ages. The authors ran a second PCR of roughly 7 to 11 cycles using a sample-barcoded 5' primer and a J-beta primer mix. TCRdb used MiXCR to reprocess the 5' RACE reads, holding one entry per CDR3 protein. The sample comprises 1.5 million to 2 million distinct CDR3 sequences, about 50% of which are singletons, and about 2.1% rests with the top ten. Sequenced: blood. Source of these receptors: a woman between 35 and 50 years old in good health.

The CDR3 sequence is CSASGLAETTDTQYF. In nucleotides, the CDR3 is TGCAGTGCTAGTGGGCTAGCAGAGACCACAGATACGCAGTATTTT. The chain links TRBV20-1 to TRBJ2-3; tentative D call: TRBD2 (5 bases). The germline V gene encodes CDR1 DFQATT and CDR2 SNEGSKA (reference sequence). Trimming took 3 bases from V and 2 from J, leaving 15 bases between them. The CDR3 covers 15 residues.

J is TRBJ2-7 and V is TRBV5-1; D perhaps matches TRBD2 (6 bases). CDR3 length: 12 residues. CDR1 SGHRS and CDR2 YFSETQ come from the germline V gene. Trimming took 2 bases from V and 10 from J, leaving 13 bases between them. DNA for the CDR3: TGCGCCAGCAGCTTCCCCGGGGAGGTTCAGTACTTC. The encoded protein is CASSFPGEVQYF.

There are a few counts of this clonotype. The chain employs TRBV20-1 and TRBJ2-7, with 16 bases lining up with TRBD2. Germline lookup yields CDR1 DFQATT and CDR2 SNEGSKA (reference sequence). V was clipped by 6 bases and J by 1 base; unmatched bases: 6. The CDR3 runs to 16 residues. CDR3 in amino acids: CSAKGLAGGPSYEQYF. The CDR3 bases are TGCAGTGCCAAGGGACTAGCGGGGGGGCCTTCCTACGAGCAGTACTTC.

The chain carries TRBV7-6 and TRBJ2-5; 9 positions agree with TRBD1. The CDR3 loop spans 19 amino acids. Losses at the gene ends were 0 bases for V and 4 bases for J; bases not matched to a gene: 15. Germline V CDR1 and CDR2: SGHVS, FNYEAQ. CDR3 sequence (DNA): TGTGCCAGCAGCTTAGCCCCCCCCGGGACAGGGACGAACCGAGAGACCCAGTACTTC. It specifies CASSLAPPGTGTNRETQYF.

This clonotype was observed a handful of times. The CDR3 nucleotides read TGTGCCAGCCATGGACTAGCGGGGGGGCCAGATGAGCAGTTCTTC. Translation gives CASHGLAGGPDEQFF. This chain links TRBV25-1 with TRBJ2-1, with TRBD2 identical over 15 bases. V lost 8 bases and J lost 8; bases outside the gene matches: 7. CDR1 is MGHDK, CDR2 SYGVNS, per germline. This CDR3 contains 15 residues.

This clonotype has just one count. V usage is TRBV7-3 and J usage is TRBJ2-5, with D unresolved. The CDR3 spans 13 residues. The germline V gene has CDR1 SGHTA and CDR2 FQGTGA. Trimming stripped 5 bases from V and 11 bases from J, with 18 bases between. CDR3 sequence reads: CASSQTRENEQYF. In DNA, the CDR3 is TGTGCCAGCAGCCAAACGAGAGAGAATGAGCAGTACTTC.

The genes are TRBV7-2 and TRBJ2-1; 10 bases are shared with TRBD1. V was clipped by 5 bases and J by 9 bases; unmatched bases: 10. Germline assignment: CDR1 SGHTA and CDR2 FQGNSA. CDR3 length: 15 amino acids. The CDR3 DNA reads TGTGCCAGCAGCACGGGACAGGGGAGGCGGGGTGAGCAGTTCTTC. Encoded protein: CASSTGQGRRGEQFF.

This clonotype was counted between two and nine times. This sequence joins TRBV7-2 and TRBJ2-4; 8 nucleotides align to TRBD2. TRBJ2-7 matches the DNA end more closely, so the J call is doubtful. CDR1 and CDR2 (germline): SGHTA, FQGNSA. There are 14 residues in the CDR3. The CDR3 DNA sequence: TGTGCCAGCAGCGCCGGACTAGCCGAGGACGAGCAGTACTTC. Its protein is CASSAGLAEDEQYF.

The sample holds a few counts of this clonotype. The chain joins TRBV6-5 to TRBJ1-1, with 10 bases that match TRBD1. CDR1 and CDR2 from the germline V gene are MNHEY and SVGAGI. With V trimmed by 6 bases and J by 3 bases, 4 bases remained unmatched. The CDR3 has 14 residues. The CDR3 sequence: CASRPGQGDTEAFF. The CDR3 nucleotides read TGTGCCAGCAGACCTGGACAGGGGGACACTGAAGCTTTCTTT.

This clonotype was detected only a few times. Here the CDR3 reads CATERRSANIQYF. The CDR3 coding sequence is TGTGCCACCGAAAGACGCTCCGCGAACATTCAGTACTTC. The rearrangement links TRBV28 to TRBJ2-4; no firm D call. The CDR3 consists of 13 residues. V gave up 10 bases and J gave up 7 bases, with 17 bases separating them. Germline CDR1 MDHEN, CDR2 SYDVKM.